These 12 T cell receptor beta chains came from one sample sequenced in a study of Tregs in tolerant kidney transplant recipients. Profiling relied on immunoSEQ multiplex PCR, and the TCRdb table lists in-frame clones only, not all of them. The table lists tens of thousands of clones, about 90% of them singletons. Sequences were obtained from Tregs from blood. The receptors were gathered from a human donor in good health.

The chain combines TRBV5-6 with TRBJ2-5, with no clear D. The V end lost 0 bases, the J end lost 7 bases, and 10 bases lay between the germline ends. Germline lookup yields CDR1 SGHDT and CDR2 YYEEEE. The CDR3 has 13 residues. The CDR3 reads CASSLAGQSTQYF. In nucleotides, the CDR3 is TGTGCCAGCAGCTTGGCCGGGCAGTCGACCCAGTACTTC.

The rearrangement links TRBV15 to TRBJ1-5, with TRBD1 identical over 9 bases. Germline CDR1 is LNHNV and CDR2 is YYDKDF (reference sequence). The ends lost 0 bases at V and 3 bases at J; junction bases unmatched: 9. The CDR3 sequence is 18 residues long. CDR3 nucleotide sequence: TGTGCCACCAGCAGAGATTATTCCGGGACAGGGAACAATCAGCCCCAGCATTTT. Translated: CATSRDYSGTGNNQPQHF.

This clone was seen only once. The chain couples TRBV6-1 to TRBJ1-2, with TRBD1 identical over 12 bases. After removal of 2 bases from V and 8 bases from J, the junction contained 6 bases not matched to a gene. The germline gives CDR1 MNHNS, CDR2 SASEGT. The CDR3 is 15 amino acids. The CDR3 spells CASSERGQGAEGYTF. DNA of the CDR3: TGTGCCAGCAGTGAAAGGGGACAGGGGGCGGAGGGCTACACCTTC.

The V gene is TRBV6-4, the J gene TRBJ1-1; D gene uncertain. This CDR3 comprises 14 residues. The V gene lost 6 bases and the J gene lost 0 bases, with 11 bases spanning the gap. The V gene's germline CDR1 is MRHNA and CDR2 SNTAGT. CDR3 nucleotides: TGTGCCAGCAGGGTCGAGTATTTGAACACTGAAGCTTTCTTT. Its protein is CASRVEYLNTEAFF.

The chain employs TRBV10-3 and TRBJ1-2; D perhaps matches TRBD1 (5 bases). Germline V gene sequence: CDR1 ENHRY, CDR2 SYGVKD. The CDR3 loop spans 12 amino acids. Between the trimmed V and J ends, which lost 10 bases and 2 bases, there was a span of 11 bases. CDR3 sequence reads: CATKRQNYGYTF. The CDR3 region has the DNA TGTGCCACCAAAAGACAGAACTATGGCTACACCTTC.

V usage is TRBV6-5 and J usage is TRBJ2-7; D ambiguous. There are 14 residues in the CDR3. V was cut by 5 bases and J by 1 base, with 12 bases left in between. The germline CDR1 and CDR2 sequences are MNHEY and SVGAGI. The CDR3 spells CASSARFGSYEQYF. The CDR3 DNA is TGTGCCAGCAGTGCGCGATTCGGATCCTACGAGCAGTACTTC.

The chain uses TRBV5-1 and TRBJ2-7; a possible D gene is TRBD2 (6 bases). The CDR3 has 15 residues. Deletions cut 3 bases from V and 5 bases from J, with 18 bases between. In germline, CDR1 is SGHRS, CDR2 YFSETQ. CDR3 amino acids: CASSWGAGRDNEQYF. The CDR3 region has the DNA TGCGCCAGCAGCTGGGGCGCGGGAAGAGACAACGAGCAGTACTTC.

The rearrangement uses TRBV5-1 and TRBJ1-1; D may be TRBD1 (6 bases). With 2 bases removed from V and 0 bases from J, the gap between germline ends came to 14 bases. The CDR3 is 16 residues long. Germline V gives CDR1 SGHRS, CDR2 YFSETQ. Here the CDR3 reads CASSLNRVWMNTEAFF. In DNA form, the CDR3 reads TGCGCCAGCAGCTTAAACAGGGTATGGATGAACACTGAAGCTTTCTTT.

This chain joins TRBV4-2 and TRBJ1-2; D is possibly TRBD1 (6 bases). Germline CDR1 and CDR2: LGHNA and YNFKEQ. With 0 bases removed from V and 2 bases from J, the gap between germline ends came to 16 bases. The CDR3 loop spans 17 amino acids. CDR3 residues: CASSQEGGGPRNYGYTF. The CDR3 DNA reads TGTGCCAGCAGCCAAGAAGGAGGGGGACCTCGAAACTATGGCTACACCTTC.

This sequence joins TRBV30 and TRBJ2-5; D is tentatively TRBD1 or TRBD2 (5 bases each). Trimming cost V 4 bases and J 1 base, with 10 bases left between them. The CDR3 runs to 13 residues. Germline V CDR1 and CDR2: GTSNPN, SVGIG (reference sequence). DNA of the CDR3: TGTGCCTGGACAGGGAGCGCCCAAGAGACCCAGTACTTC. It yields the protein CAWTGSAQETQYF. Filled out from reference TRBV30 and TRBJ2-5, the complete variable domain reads SQTIHQWPATLVQPVGSPLSLECTVEGTSNPNLYWYRQAAGRGLQLLFYSVGIGQISSEVPQNLSASRPQDRQFILSSKKLLLSDSGFYLCAWTGSAQETQYFGPGTRLLVL.

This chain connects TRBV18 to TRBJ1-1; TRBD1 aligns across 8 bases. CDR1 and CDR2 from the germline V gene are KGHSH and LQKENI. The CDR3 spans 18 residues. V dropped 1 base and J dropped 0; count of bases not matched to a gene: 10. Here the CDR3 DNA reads TGTGCCAGCTCACCACAACAGGGGGAAGGCTTGATGAACACTGAAGCTTTCTTT. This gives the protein CASSPQQGEGLMNTEAFF.

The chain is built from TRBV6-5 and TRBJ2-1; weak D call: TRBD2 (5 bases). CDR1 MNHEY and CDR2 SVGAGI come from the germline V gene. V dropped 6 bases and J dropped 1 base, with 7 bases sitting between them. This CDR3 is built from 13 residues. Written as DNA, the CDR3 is TGTGCCAGCAGCGGACTGTCCTACAATGAGCAGTTCTTC. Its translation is CASSGLSYNEQFF.